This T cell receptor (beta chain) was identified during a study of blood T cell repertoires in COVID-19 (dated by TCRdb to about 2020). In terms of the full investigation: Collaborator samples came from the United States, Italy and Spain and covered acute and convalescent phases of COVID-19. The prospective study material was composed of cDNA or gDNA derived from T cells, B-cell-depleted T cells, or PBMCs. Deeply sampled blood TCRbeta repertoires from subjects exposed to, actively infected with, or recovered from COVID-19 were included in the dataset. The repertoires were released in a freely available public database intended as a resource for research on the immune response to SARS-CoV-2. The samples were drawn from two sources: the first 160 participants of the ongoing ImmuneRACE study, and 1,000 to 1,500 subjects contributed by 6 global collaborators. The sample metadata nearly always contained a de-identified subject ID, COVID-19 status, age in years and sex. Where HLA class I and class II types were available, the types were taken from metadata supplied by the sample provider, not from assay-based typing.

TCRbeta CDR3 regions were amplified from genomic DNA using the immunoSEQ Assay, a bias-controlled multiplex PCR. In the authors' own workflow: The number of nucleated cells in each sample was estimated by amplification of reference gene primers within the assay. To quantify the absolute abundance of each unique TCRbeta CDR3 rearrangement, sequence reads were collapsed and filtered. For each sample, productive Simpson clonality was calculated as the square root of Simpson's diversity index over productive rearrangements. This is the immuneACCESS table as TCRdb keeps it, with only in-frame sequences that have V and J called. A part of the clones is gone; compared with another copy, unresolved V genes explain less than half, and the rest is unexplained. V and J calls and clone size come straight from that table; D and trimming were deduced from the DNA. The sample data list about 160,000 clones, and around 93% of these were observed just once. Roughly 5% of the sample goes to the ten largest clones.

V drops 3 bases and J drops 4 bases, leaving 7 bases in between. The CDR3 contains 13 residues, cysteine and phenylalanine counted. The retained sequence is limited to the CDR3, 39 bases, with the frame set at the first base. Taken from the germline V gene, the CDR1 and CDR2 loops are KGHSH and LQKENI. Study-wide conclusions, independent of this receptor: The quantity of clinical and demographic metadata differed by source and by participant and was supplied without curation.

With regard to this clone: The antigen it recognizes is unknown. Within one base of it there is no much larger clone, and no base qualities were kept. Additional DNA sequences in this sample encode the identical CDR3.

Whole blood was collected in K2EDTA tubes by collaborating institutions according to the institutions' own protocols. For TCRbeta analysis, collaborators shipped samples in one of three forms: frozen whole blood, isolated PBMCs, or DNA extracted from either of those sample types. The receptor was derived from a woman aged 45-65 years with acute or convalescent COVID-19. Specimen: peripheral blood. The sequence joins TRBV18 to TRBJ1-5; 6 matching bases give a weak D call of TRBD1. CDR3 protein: CASSPDRNQPQHF. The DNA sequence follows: TGTGCCAGCTCACCTGACAGGAATCAGCCCCAGCATTTT.